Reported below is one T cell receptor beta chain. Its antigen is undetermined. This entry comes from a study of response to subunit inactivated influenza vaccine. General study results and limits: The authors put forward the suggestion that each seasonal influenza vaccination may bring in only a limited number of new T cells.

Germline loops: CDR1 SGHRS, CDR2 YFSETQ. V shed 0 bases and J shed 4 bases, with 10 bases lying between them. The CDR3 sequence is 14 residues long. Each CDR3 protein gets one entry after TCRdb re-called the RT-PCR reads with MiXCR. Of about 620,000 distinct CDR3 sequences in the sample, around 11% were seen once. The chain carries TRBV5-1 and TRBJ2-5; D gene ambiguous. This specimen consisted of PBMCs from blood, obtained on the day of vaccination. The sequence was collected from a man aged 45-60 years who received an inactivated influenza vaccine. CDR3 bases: TGCGCCAGCAGCTTGGGCCGAATAAGAGAGACCCAGTACTTC. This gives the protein CASSLGRIRETQYF.